The 18 T cell receptor beta chains presented below share a single source sample, sequenced in a study of Ad26.COV2.S vaccination and SARS-CoV-2 variants. Profiling relied on immunoSEQ multiplex PCR, and the TCRdb table lists in-frame clones only, not all of them. The sample yields roughly 700,000 clones, around 92% seen once. Indicated treatment: roughly 18 received Ad26.COV2.S at low or high dose, single or two shots; 5 received placebo; per-sample allocation not given. After the first vaccine or placebo injection, samples were drawn on day 63. This material consisted of peripheral blood, taken in a trial of Ad26.COV2.S vaccine versus placebo. These receptor sequences come from a person between 18 and 59 years old who received the Ad26.COV2.S COVID-19 vaccine or a placebo.

This chain links TRBV30 with TRBJ1-3, with D possibly matching TRBD1 (5 bases). V was cut by 5 bases and J by 0 bases, with 14 bases left in between. Per germline, CDR1 GTSNPN and CDR2 SVGIG (reference sequence). This CDR3 comprises 15 residues. The DNA for the CDR3 is TGTGCCTGGGGGGCTACCGGCCCCTCTGGAAACACCATATATTTT. It yields the protein CAWGATGPSGNTIYF.

The chain links TRBV9 to TRBJ1-1; no reliable D call. V gave up 2 bases and J gave up 6 bases, with 14 bases separating them. Per germline, CDR1 SGDLS and CDR2 YYNGEE. This CDR3 comprises 14 residues. The CDR3 DNA reads TGTGCCAGCAGCGTCTCGGGCCTTGGGGCTGAAGCTTTCTTT. This sequence encodes CASSVSGLGAEAFF. The full variable domain, its missing parts supplied by reference TRBV9 and TRBJ1-1, is DSGVTQTPKHLITATGQRVTLRCSPRSGDLSVYWYQQSLDQGLQFLIQYYNGEERAKGNILERFSAQQFPDLHSELNLSSLELGDSALYFCASSVSGLGAEAFFGQGTRLTVV.

V usage is TRBV3-1 (or the pseudogene TRBV3-2) and J usage is TRBJ1-5; D not certain. CDR1 LGHDT and CDR2 YNNKEL come from the germline V gene (reference sequence). The CDR3 is 18 residues long. V was trimmed by 0 bases and J by 2 bases, leaving 17 bases between them. CDR3 loop: CASSQDFPDGIGNQPQHF. CDR3 DNA sequence: TGTGCCAGCAGCCAAGATTTCCCCGACGGAATTGGCAATCAGCCCCAGCATTTT.

This clone was found once. The V call is TRBV5-6, the J call TRBJ2-7; 9 bases map to TRBD1. V lost 0 bases, J lost 3 bases, and 7 bases stayed unmatched. This CDR3 comprises 16 residues. Germline values: CDR1 SGHDT, CDR2 YYEEEE. The CDR3 protein is CASSLVPGQGGYEQYF. CDR3 sequence (DNA): TGTGCCAGCAGCTTGGTTCCGGGACAGGGAGGCTACGAGCAGTACTTC.

The chain combines TRBV12-3 or TRBV12-4 with TRBJ2-6; D uncertain. The V and J ends lost 4 bases and 4 bases respectively, with 5 bases between them. The CDR3 consists of 13 residues. The CDR3: CASSWLGANVLTF. As DNA, the CDR3 is TGTGCCAGCAGTTGGTTGGGGGCCAACGTCCTGACTTTC.

This clone has just one count. V usage is TRBV19 and J usage is TRBJ2-7; the match to TRBD2 covers 8 bases. This CDR3 is 15 amino acids long. CDR1 and CDR2 from the germline V gene are LNHDA and SQIVND (reference sequence). Germline trimming cut 2 bases from V and 3 bases from J; bases unmatched to any gene: 6. The CDR3 region has the DNA TGTGCCAGTAGTATAAGAAATAGCGGGGACTACGAGCAGTACTTC. Translated: CASSIRNSGDYEQYF.

This chain connects TRBV7-9 to TRBJ2-3; TRBD2 matches at 8 bases. The CDR3 covers 16 residues. Germline V gene data show CDR1 as SEHNR and CDR2 as FQNEAQ (reference sequence). Trimming removed 1 base from V and 6 bases from J; junction bases left unmatched: 9. The CDR3 loop is CASSLVLAGASDTQYF. CDR3 nucleotides: TGTGCCAGCAGCTTAGTGCTAGCGGGTGCATCGGATACGCAGTATTTT. Based on the CDR3 plus reference TRBV7-9 and TRBJ2-3, the full variable domain is DTGVSQNPRHKITKRGQNVTFRCDPISEHNRLYWYRQTLGQGPEFLTYFQNEAQLEKSRLLSDRFSAERPKGSFSTLEIQRTEQGDSAMYLCASSLVLAGASDTQYFGPGTRLTVL.

The chain links TRBV18 to TRBJ1-2; 7 bases match TRBD1. The CDR3 covers 13 residues. The V gene end was trimmed by 0 bases and the J gene end by 7 bases; junction bases not matched to a gene: 2. CDR1 is KGHSH, CDR2 LQKENI, per germline. CDR3 sequence (DNA): TGTGCCAGCTCACCACCGACAGGGTTTGGCTACACCTTC. It encodes CASSPPTGFGYTF.

V gene TRBV7-2 combines with J gene TRBJ2-7, with D unclear. This CDR3 has 14 amino acids. Trimming stripped 4 bases from V and 2 bases from J, with 12 bases between. Germline V lookup: CDR1 SGHTA, CDR2 FQGNSA. The CDR3 protein is CASSSQGSAYEQYF. The CDR3 DNA is TGTGCCAGCAGCTCACAAGGCAGTGCCTACGAGCAGTACTTC.

The chain uses TRBV7-3 and TRBJ2-2, with 11 bases matching TRBD1. This CDR3 region has 18 residues. Unmatched junction bases numbered 8, after V lost 5 bases and J lost 0 bases. Germline CDR1 is SGHTA and CDR2 is FQGTGA. Here the CDR3 DNA reads TGTGCCAGCAGCCCCATCGGACAGGGGGCCGCGAACACCGGGGAGCTGTTTTTT. Its protein product is CASSPIGQGAANTGELFF.

The chain has TRBV6-5 and TRBJ2-4; 10 bases line up with TRBD1. The germline V gene has CDR1 MNHEY and CDR2 SVGAGI. CDR3 length: 15 residues. With 6 bases clipped from V and 0 bases from J, the junction kept 2 bases outside the gene matches. The CDR3 sequence is CASSGTGVAKNIQYF. In nucleotides, the CDR3 is TGTGCCAGCAGCGGGACAGGGGTAGCCAAAAACATTCAGTACTTC.

This chain uses TRBV12-5 with TRBJ2-1; D call uncertain. The germline V and J ends were trimmed by 1 base and 3 bases, with 4 bases remaining between them. Germline V gives CDR1 LGHNT, CDR2 FRNRAP. The CDR3 loop spans 13 amino acids. The CDR3: CASGLASYNEQFF. The CDR3 DNA sequence: TGTGCTAGTGGTTTGGCTAGCTACAATGAGCAGTTCTTC.

The V and J genes are TRBV1 and TRBJ1-2; the table's D call TRBD1 went unverified against the DNA. TRBV1 is shown as a pseudogene. The CDR3 length is 14 residues. The CDR3 nucleotides read TGCACCAGCACCCGACCCTCGACAGACTATGGCTACACCTTC. This sequence encodes CTSTRPSTDYGYTF.

As DNA, the CDR3 is TGTGCCAGCAGCCATCCCGGGACTAGCGGGAGCGAGCAGTTCTTC. Protein sequence: CASSHPGTSGSEQFF. The rearrangement links TRBV3-1 (or the pseudogene TRBV3-2) to TRBJ2-1; TRBD2 aligns across 14 bases. This CDR3 is 15 amino acids long. Germline loops: CDR1 LGHDT, CDR2 YNNKEL (reference sequence). The junction had 5 bases not matched to a gene; V was cut back by 3 bases and J by 10 bases.

V usage is TRBV7-8 and J usage is TRBJ1-1; D gene ambiguous. Between the trimmed V and J ends, which lost 2 bases and 0 bases, there was a span of 10 bases. This CDR3 has 15 residues. CDR1 SGHVS and CDR2 FQNEAQ come from the germline V gene. In DNA, the CDR3 is TGTGCCAGCAGCTTATTTGGGGTGGTGAACACTGAAGCTTTCTTT. This sequence encodes CASSLFGVVNTEAFF.

V usage is TRBV18 and J usage is TRBJ2-1; D not resolved. Deletions cut 0 bases from V and 4 bases from J, with 13 bases between. Germline CDR1 and CDR2: KGHSH and LQKENI. The CDR3 totals 16 residues. The CDR3 DNA reads as TGTGCCAGCTCACCACCTCCCGAAGCTTTTTACAATGAGCAGTTCTTC. It translates to CASSPPPEAFYNEQFF.

The CDR3 reads CASSWEGVLELSGNEQFF. The CDR3, as DNA: TGTGCCAGCAGCTGGGAGGGGGTCCTGGAGCTAAGTGGTAATGAGCAGTTCTTC. The V and J genes are TRBV5-4 and TRBJ2-1, with D perhaps matching TRBD2 (7 bases). V dropped 3 bases and J dropped 7 bases, with 26 bases sitting between them. CDR1 and CDR2 (germline): SGHNT, YYREEE (reference sequence). The CDR3 spans 18 residues.

The rearrangement links TRBV24-1 to TRBJ2-4; possibly TRBD1 or TRBD2 for D (5 bases each). CDR3 length: 17 residues. V was shortened by 3 bases and J by 7 bases, with 21 bases between the two germline ends. CDR1 is KGHDR, CDR2 SFDVKD, per germline. DNA of the CDR3: TGTGCCACCAGTGATCCGAGAGGGTCCAGGGCCTCTAACATTCAGTACTTC. Its protein product is CATSDPRGSRASNIQYF.